What follows describes a single TCR beta chain. These data originate in a study of control samples from healthy donors and cancer patients. Clones were read by immunoSEQ multiplex PCR, and TCRdb kept only the in-frame ones, dropping some. The data contain 100,000 to 150,000 clones, around 90% of them singletons. Germline-derived CDR1 and CDR2 are SQVTM and ANQGSEA. This CDR3 is 13 amino acids long. Trimming cost V 5 bases and J 5 bases; bases outside gene matches: 4. Sequenced material: blood. The clonotype originates from a man in his late teens or twenties in good health. The J gene is TRBJ1-5, the V gene TRBV29-1; 9 nucleotides agree with TRBD1. CDR3 in amino acids: CSVSNRGHQPQHF. In DNA, the CDR3 is TGCAGCGTTTCAAACAGGGGGCATCAGCCCCAGCATTTT.